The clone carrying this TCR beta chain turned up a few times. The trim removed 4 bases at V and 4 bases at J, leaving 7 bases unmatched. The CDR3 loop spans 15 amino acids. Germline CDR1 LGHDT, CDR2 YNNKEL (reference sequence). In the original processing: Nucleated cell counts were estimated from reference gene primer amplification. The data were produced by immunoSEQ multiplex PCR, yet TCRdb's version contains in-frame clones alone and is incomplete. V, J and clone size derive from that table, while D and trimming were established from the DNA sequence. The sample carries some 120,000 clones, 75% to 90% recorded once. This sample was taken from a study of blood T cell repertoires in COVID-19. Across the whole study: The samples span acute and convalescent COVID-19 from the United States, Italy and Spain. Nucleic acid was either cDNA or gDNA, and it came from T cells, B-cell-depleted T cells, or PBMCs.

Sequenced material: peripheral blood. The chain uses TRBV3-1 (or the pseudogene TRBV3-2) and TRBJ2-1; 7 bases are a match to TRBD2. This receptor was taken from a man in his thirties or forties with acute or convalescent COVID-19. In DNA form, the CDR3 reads TGTGCCAGCAGCCGGGGGGGGGATTTTTACAATGAGCAGTTCTTC. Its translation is CASSRGGDFYNEQFF.